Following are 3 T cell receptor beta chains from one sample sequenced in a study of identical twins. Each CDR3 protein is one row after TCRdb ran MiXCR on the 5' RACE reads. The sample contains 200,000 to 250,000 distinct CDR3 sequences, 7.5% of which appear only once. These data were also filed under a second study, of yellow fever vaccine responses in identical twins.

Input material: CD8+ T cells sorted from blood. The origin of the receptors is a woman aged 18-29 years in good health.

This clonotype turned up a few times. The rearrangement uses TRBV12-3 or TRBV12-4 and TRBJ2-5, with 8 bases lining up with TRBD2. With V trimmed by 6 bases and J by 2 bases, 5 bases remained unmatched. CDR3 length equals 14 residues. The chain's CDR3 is CASSPGGLQETQYF. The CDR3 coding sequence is TGTGCCAGCAGCCCGGGGGGGTTACAAGAGACCCAGTACTTC.

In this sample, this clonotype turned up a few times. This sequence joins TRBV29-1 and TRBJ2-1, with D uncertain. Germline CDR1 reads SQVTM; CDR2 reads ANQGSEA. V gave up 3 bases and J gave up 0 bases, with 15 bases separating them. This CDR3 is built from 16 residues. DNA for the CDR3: TGCAGCGTTGAGGGTTCCCTGGAGATCTCCTACAATGAGCAGTTCTTC. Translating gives CSVEGSLEISYNEQFF.

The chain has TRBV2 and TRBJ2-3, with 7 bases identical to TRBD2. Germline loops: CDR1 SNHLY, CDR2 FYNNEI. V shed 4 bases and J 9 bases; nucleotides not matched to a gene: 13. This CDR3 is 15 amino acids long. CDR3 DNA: TGTGCCAGCAGTGGCTATTGGCGGGGGTCGAACACGCAGTATTTT. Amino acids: CASSGYWRGSNTQYF.